Shown below are 15 T cell receptor beta chains from a single sample sequenced in a study of blood T cell repertoires in COVID-19. Here immunoSEQ multiplex PCR was the method, and the copy in TCRdb shows in-frame clones only, minus some. The data show more than 80,000 clones, about four fifths seen once. Input material: peripheral blood. These receptor sequences come from a woman in her 70s with acute or convalescent COVID-19.

V is TRBV6-5 and J is TRBJ1-1; D not certain. The CDR3 consists of 11 residues. Trimming took off 2 bases at V and 11 bases at J, with 9 bases between the two ends. Germline V gene data show CDR1 as MNHEY and CDR2 as SVGAGI. The CDR3 nucleotides read TGTGCCAGCAGTTACCAATACCAGGCTTTCTTT. Translating gives CASSYQYQAFF.

The chain has TRBV5-6 and TRBJ2-3; 9 positions agree with TRBD2. Germline V gene data show CDR1 as SGHDT and CDR2 as YYEEEE. The CDR3 sequence is 18 residues long. The junction had 14 bases not matched to a gene; V was cut back by 4 bases and J by 2 bases. The CDR3 region has the DNA TGTGCCAGCAGCACACTAAGCGGTAGCGGGGGCCCCACAGATACGCAGTATTTT. Its protein product is CASSTLSGSGGPTDTQYF.

J is TRBJ1-2 and V is TRBV12-2; the table's D call of TRBD1 was not tested on the DNA. TRBV12-2 is a known pseudogene. This CDR3 comprises 14 residues. The CDR3 coding sequence is TGTGCAAGTCGCAGACCCGACAGGCAGGATGGCTACACCTTC. Its protein product is CASRRPDRQDGYTF.

This clone was seen once. V gene TRBV25-1 combines with J gene TRBJ1-2; D is unresolved. CDR3 length: 15 amino acids. Deletions cut 1 base from V and 4 bases from J, with 13 bases between. The germline V gene encodes CDR1 MGHDK and CDR2 SYGVNS. For the CDR3, the DNA is TGTGCCAGCAGTGAATGGCGGGGTGGGGTCTATGGCTACACCTTC. Its translation: CASSEWRGGVYGYTF.

This clone was seen a few times. J is TRBJ1-1 and V is TRBV18, with D uncertain. The ends were cut back, 6 bases at V and 1 base at J, with 15 bases in the middle. The CDR3 is made up of 15 amino acids. The V gene's germline CDR1 is KGHSH and CDR2 LQKENI. CDR3 region: CASSATQIGNTEAFF. The CDR3 nucleotides are TGTGCCAGCTCCGCGACACAGATTGGGAACACTGAAGCTTTCTTT.

V is TRBV2 and J is TRBJ1-5; 8 bases fit TRBD1. V was clipped by 6 bases and J by 5 bases; unmatched bases: 6. This CDR3 contains 14 residues. Germline loops: CDR1 SNHLY, CDR2 FYNNEI. As DNA, the CDR3 is TGTGCCAGCAGCAAAACACAGGGGGATCAGCCCCAGCATTTT. This encodes CASSKTQGDQPQHF.

The chain is built from TRBV11-2 and TRBJ1-2; maybe TRBD1 (5 bases). Germline V gene sequence: CDR1 SGHAT, CDR2 FQNNGV. V shed 4 bases and J shed 5 bases, with 11 bases lying between them. The CDR3 totals 13 residues. This CDR3 is CASSSRQLYGYTF. The CDR3 DNA follows: TGTGCCAGCAGCTCAAGACAGCTTTATGGCTACACCTTC.

The sample holds one count of this clone. The chain links TRBV2 to TRBJ1-3; D might be TRBD1 (6 bases). CDR1 and CDR2 from the germline V gene are SNHLY and FYNNEI. The CDR3 runs to 14 residues. V was pared by 1 base and J by 4 bases, with 8 bases between. The CDR3 DNA reads TGTGCCAGCAGTGAAGTAACAGGGGGAAACACCATATATTTT. This gives the protein CASSEVTGGNTIYF.

The CDR3: CASSQGGGGGEETQYF. The CDR3 bases are TGCGCCAGCAGCCAAGGCGGCGGGGGGGGAGAAGAGACCCAGTACTTC. The gene calls are TRBV4-1 and TRBJ2-5; 9 bases align to TRBD2. The CDR3 spans 16 residues. Germline V gives CDR1 MGHRA, CDR2 YSYEKL. Germline trimming cut 1 base from V and 3 bases from J; bases unmatched to any gene: 6.

This chain uses TRBV2 with TRBJ2-4; 7 nucleotides match TRBD1. V lost 5 bases to trimming and J lost 5 bases; unmatched junction nucleotides: 6. Germline CDR1 reads SNHLY; CDR2 reads FYNNEI. CDR3 size: 14 residues. The DNA for the CDR3 is TGTGCCAGCAGTTATACCGGGACAGAAAACATTCAGTACTTC. Protein product: CASSYTGTENIQYF.

In its sample, this clone was seen a few times. This chain links TRBV4-1 with TRBJ2-5; the D is unclear. Germline loops: CDR1 MGHRA, CDR2 YSYEKL. The CDR3 totals 15 residues. V was shortened by 0 bases and J by 1 base, with 9 bases between the two germline ends. The CDR3 reads CASSQEYTSQETQYF. As DNA, the CDR3 is TGCGCCAGCAGCCAAGAGTACACCAGCCAAGAGACCCAGTACTTC.

This clone was recorded once. The V call is TRBV19, the J call TRBJ2-3, with D maybe TRBD1 (6 bases). V lost 6 bases to trimming and J lost 0 bases, with 16 bases between them. This CDR3 has 16 residues. Germline CDR1 reads LNHDA; CDR2 reads SQIVND (reference sequence). CDR3 protein: CASSLTGETSTDTQYF. The CDR3 DNA reads as TGTGCCAGTAGCTTGACAGGCGAGACTAGCACAGATACGCAGTATTTT.

This sequence joins TRBV9 and TRBJ1-1, with D hard to call. The CDR3 extends over 13 amino acids. Trimming took off 1 base at V and 1 base at J, with 5 bases between the two ends. The germline V gene has CDR1 SGDLS and CDR2 YYNGEE. The CDR3 coding sequence is TGTGCCAGCAGCGTAAGCTGGAACACTGAAGCTTTCTTT. This codes for CASSVSWNTEAFF.

The V gene is TRBV6-1, the J gene TRBJ1-1; weak D call: TRBD1 (6 bases). There are 11 residues in the CDR3. The germline CDR1 and CDR2 sequences are MNHNS and SASEGT. Between the trimmed V and J ends, which lost 10 bases and 8 bases, there was a span of 14 bases. CDR3 DNA sequence: TGTGCCACTAGACAACAGGGAGAAGCTTTCTTT. It is translated as CATRQQGEAFF.

J is TRBJ2-5 and V is TRBV2; TRBD2 matches 8 bases. There are 17 residues in the CDR3. The trim removed 6 bases at V and 7 bases at J, leaving 19 bases unmatched. Germline CDR1 is SNHLY and CDR2 is FYNNEI. The CDR3 bases are TGTGCCAGCAGCCGCAGCCTAGCGGGTGGATTGAACGGGACCCAGTACTTC. Its protein is CASSRSLAGGLNGTQYF.